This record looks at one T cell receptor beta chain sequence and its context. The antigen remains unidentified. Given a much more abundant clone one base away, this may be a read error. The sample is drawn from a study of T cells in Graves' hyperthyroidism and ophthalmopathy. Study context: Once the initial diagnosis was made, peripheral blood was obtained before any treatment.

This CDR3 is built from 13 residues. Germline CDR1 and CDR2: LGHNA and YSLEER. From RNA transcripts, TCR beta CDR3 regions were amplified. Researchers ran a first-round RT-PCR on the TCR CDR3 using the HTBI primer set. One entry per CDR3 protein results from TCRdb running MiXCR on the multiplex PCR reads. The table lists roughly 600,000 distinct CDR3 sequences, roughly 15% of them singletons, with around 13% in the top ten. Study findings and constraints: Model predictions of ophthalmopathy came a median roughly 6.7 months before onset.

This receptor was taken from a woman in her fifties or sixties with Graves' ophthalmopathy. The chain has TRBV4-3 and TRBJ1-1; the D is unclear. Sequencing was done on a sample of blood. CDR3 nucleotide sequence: TGCGCCGGCAGCCAAGGGCGGTACACTGAAGCTTTCTTT. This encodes CAGSQGRYTEAFF.